This TCR beta chain was retrieved from a study of Ad26.COV2.S vaccination and SARS-CoV-2 variants. Assay: immunoSEQ multiplex PCR; the TCRdb copy retains only in-frame clones and omits some. The sample shows 400,000 to 450,000 clones, 92% of them seen only once. This CDR3 is built from 14 residues. Germline V gene lookup returns CDR1 LNHDA and CDR2 SQIVND (reference sequence). Trimming cost V 5 bases and J 0 bases, with 9 bases left between them. Treatment specified: about 20 received Ad26.COV2.S at low or high dose, single or two shots; about 5 received placebo; per-sample allocation not given. The samples were gathered on day 63 after the first injection of vaccine or placebo.

The rearrangement uses TRBV19 and TRBJ2-3; tentative D call: TRBD2 (5 bases). This clonotype was sampled from a person aged 18-65 years who received the Ad26.COV2.S COVID-19 vaccine or a placebo. Sequences were derived from peripheral blood, sampled in a trial of Ad26.COV2.S vaccine versus placebo. The chain's CDR3 is CASSARTSTDTQYF. CDR3 bases: TGTGCCAGTAGTGCGCGGACTAGCACAGATACGCAGTATTTT.